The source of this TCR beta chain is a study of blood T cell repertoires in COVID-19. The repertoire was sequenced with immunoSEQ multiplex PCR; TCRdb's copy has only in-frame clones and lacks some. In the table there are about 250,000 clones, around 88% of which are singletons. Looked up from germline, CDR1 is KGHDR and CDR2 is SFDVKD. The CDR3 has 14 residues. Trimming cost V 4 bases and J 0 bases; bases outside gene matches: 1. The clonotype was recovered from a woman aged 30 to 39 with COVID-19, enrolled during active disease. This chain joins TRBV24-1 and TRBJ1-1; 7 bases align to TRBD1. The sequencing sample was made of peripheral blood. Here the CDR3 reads CATSEGQMNTEAFF. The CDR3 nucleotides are TGTGCCACCAGTGAGGGACAGATGAACACTGAAGCTTTCTTT.